The sequence of this T cell receptor beta chain was determined in a study of Graves' ophthalmopathy and Graves' hyperthyroidism. Broader study findings: Most thyroid-expanded clonotypes exceeding 0.001 frequency were also found in blood. Between ophthalmopathy and stable hyperthyroidism, a 13-signature model drew a separation with approximately 87% sensitivity and 81.08% specificity.

From RNA, the CDR3 regions of TCR beta chains were amplified and sequenced. First-round RT-PCR employed HTBI primers, with a second-round multiplex PCR after it. TCRdb used MiXCR to reprocess the multiplex PCR reads, holding one entry per CDR3 protein. The data show about 640,000 distinct CDR3 sequences, over 40% seen once. As regards this clonotype: The antigen remains undetermined.

Moderate-to-severe activity, CAS ≥3, NOSPECS ≥4 and duration under 3 months were recorded for donors with ophthalmopathy. Among the exclusions were patients with other autoimmune diseases, uncontrolled infections, pregnancy or lactation. CDR3 size: 14 residues. V usage is TRBV12-3 or TRBV12-4 and J usage is TRBJ2-7; perhaps TRBD1 as D (5 bases). The DNA end favors TRBJ2-1, so the J call may be wrong. This receptor was identified in an adult man with Graves' ophthalmopathy. Sequenced input: peripheral blood. CDR3 loop: CASSPRTGHSEQFF. The CDR3, as DNA: TGTGCCAGCAGTCCACGGACCGGACATAGTGAGCAGTTCTTC.